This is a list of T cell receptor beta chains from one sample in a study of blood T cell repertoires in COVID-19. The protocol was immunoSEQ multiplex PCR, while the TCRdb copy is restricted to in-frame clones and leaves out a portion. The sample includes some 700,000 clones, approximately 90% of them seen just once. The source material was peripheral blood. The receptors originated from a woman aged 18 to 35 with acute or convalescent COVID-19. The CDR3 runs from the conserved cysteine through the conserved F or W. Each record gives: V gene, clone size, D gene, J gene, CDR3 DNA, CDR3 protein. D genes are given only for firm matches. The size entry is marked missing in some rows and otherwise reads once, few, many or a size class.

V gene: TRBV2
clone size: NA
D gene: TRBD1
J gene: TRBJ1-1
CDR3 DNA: TGTGCCAGCAGGGAATACAGGGGAAGAAACACTGAAGCTTTCTTT
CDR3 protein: CASREYRGRNTEAFF

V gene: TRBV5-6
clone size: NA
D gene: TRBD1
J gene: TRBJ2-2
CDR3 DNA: TGTGCCACCGGACAGGGGACCTACGGGGAGCTGTTTTTT
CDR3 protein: CATGQGTYGELFF

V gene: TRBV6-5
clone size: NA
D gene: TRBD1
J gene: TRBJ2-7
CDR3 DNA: TGTGCCAGCAGTTGGGGGACAGGGTACGAGCAGTACTTC
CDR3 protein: CASSWGTGYEQYF

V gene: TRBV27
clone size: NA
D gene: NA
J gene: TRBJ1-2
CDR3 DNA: TGTGCCAGCAGTCCGTTAACTAACTATGGCTACACCTTC
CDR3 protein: CASSPLTNYGYTF

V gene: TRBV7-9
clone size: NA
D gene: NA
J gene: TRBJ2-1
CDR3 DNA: TGTGCCAGCAGCTTAAGTGCAGAGCCTAGAAGTGAGCAGTTCTTC
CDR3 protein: CASSLSAEPRSEQFF

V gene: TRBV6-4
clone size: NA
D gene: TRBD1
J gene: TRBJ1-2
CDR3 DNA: TGTGCCAGCAGTCTAGGACAGGGTAGTGATGGCTACACCTTC
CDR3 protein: CASSLGQGSDGYTF

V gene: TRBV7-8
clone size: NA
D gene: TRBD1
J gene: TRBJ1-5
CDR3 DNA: TGTGCCAGCAGCTTCTCGACAGGGTATAATCAGCCCCAGCATTTT
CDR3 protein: CASSFSTGYNQPQHF

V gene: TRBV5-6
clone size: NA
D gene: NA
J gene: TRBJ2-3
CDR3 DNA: TGTGCCAGCAGTTACCCCACTAGCCCCGCGATGTATTTT
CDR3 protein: CASSYPTSPAMYF

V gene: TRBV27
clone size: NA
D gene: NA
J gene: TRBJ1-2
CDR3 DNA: TGTGCCAGCAGTTTATCACAGGCAAAGGTTGGCTACACCTTC
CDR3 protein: CASSLSQAKVGYTF

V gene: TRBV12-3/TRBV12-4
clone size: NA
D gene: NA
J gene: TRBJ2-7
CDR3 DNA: TGTGCCAGCGCTTACGTCCCACTCGAGCAGTACTTC
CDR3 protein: CASAYVPLEQYF

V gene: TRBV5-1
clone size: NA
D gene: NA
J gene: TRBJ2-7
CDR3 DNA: TGCGCCAGCAGCTTTTACGCCCTACGATCTACTATCCCTGACTCCTACGAGCAGTACTTC
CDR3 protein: CASSFYALRSTIPDSYEQYF

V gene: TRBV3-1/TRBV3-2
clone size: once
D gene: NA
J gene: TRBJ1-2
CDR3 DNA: TGTGCCAGCAGCCTCTCCGCATCACAGTATGGCTACACCTTC
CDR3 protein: CASSLSASQYGYTF

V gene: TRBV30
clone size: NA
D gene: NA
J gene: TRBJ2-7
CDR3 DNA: TGTGCCTGGAGTAGGTCGCTCAGGGAGCAGTACTTC
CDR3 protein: CAWSRSLREQYF

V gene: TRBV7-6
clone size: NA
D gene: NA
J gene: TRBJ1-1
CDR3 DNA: TGTGCCAGCAGCTTAGAGGGGGTGGTCTTGAACACTGAAGCTTTCTTT
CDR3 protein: CASSLEGVVLNTEAFF